This T cell receptor beta chain was identified during a study of T cell changes during pregnancy in multiple sclerosis. Method: immunoSEQ multiplex PCR; TCRdb's copy keeps in-frame clones and lacks some. The sample lists tens of thousands of clones; 92% were seen once. V was cut by 6 bases and J by 3 bases, with 15 bases left in between. The V gene's germline CDR1 is MNHNS and CDR2 SASEGT. The CDR3 length is 14 residues. The material sequenced was peripheral blood, taken before pregnancy. The chain couples TRBV6-1 to TRBJ2-7; tentatively, D is TRBD1 (5 bases). The sequence was obtained from a female donor with multiple sclerosis, enrolled in a pregnancy study. The CDR3 nucleotides read TGTGCCAGCAGCCACCTTGGGGCTAGCTACGAGCAGTACTTC. This codes for CASSHLGASYEQYF.